This entry describes one TCR beta chain. Its antigen is still unknown. J gave up 0 bases and V 3 bases, and 4 bases lay outside the gene matches. Per germline, CDR1 SGHNT and CDR2 YYREEE (reference sequence). CDR3 length equals 16 residues. This record belongs to a study of cytomegalovirus exposure and HLA in healthy donors. Study as a whole: The roughly 120 validation repertoires and the roughly 670 first-cohort repertoires shared a platform, a later analysis reported. Findings and limits, study-wide: The classifier reportedly diagnosed cytomegalovirus status with high sensitivity and specificity. TCR sequences were mostly rare, though some public TCRs occurred in many donors.

TCRdb keeps only in-frame clones here, not all; method: immunoSEQ multiplex PCR. The repertoire includes roughly 200,000 clones, 65% to 85% of them detected once, and approximately 3% sits in the top ten. These donors were members of the 120-subject validation cohort, a group separate from the roughly 670-subject first cohort. The clonotype comes from a woman aged 18-29 years in good health and CMV-seropositive. Sequenced material: PBMCs. V and J are TRBV5-4 and TRBJ2-2; TRBD1 aligns across 8 bases. The CDR3 coding sequence is TGTGCCAGCAGCTATGTACAGGGGGCGAACACCGGGGAGCTGTTTTTT. Protein product: CASSYVQGANTGELFF.